The sequence of this TCR beta chain was determined in a study of breast tumors, draining lymph nodes, adjacent tissues. Study-wide results and caveats: Compared with basal-like, luminal-like tumors shared significantly more repertoire with nontumor tissue. Findings are consistent with lymph node origin and intratumoral expansion of most tumor T cells. Tumors had less TCR diversity than lymph nodes, more than nontumor tissue. The lymph node origin of tumor T cells was framed as consistent with a hypothesis, not demonstrated.

Axillary draining lymph nodes of breast cancer patients supplied the node samples. Trimming pared 3 bases from V and 0 bases from J, leaving 9 bases between. CDR3 length equals 15 residues. Germline lookup yields CDR1 KGHSH and CDR2 LQKENI. One entry per CDR3 protein results from TCRdb running MiXCR on the multiplex PCR reads. The sample includes under 300,000 distinct CDR3 sequences, less than 40% of them seen just once. This clonotype has a handful of counts. Its cognate antigen is unknown. This chain joins TRBV18 and TRBJ1-3, with D uncertain. The sequenced sample consisted of axillary lymph node tissue. The TCR was taken from a female donor with breast cancer. Some clones in this sample may be carry-over from other donors' samples. The CDR3, as DNA: TGTGCCAGCTCACCGGTACAGTTCTCTGGAAACACCATATATTTT. It specifies CASSPVQFSGNTIYF.